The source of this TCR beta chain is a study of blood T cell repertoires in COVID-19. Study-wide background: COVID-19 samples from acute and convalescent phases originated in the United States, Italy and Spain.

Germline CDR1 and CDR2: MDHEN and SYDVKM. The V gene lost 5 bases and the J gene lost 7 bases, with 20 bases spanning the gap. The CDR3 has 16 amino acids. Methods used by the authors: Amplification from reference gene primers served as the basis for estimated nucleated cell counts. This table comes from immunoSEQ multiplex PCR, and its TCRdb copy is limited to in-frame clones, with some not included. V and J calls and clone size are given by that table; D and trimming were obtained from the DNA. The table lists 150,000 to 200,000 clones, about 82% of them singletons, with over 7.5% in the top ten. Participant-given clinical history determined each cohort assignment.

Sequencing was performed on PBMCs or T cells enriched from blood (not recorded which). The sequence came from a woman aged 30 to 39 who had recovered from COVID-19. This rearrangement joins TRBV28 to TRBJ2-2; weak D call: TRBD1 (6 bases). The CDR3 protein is CASSRPYRTDHGELFF. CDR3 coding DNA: TGTGCCAGCAGTCGCCCCTACCGGACAGACCACGGGGAGCTGTTTTTT.